A selection of T cell receptor beta chains follows, all from one sample in a study of T-cell reconstitution after alpha-beta-depleted transplantation in children. TCRdb re-analysed the PCR reads in MiXCR, keeping a single row per CDR3 protein. This sample has approximately 800,000 distinct CDR3 sequences, with under 20% found just once. Sample: PBMCs, mostly from graft donor cells, taken 360 days after TCRalphabeta/CD19-depleted stem cell transplant. The source is a male patient between 5 and 17 years old who had a stem cell transplant for acute lymphoblastic leukemia, so the T cells may come from the graft donor. The CDR3 runs from the conserved cysteine through the conserved F or W. A D gene is named only where the DNA matches it firmly. Only part of the rows carry a size: once, few, many, or a class if the clone is expanded.

J gene,clone size,D gene,V gene,CDR3 protein,CDR3 DNA
TRBJ2-7,-,TRBD2,TRBV20-1,CSARSSGIHEQYF,TGCAGTGCTAGATCCAGCGGGATCCACGAGCAGTACTTC
TRBJ2-2,-,-,TRBV25-1,CASRRAANTGELFF,TGTGCCAGCAGAAGGGCCGCGAACACCGGGGAGCTGTTTTTT
TRBJ2-1,-,TRBD2,TRBV4-1,CASSQAPGLASEQFF,TGCGCCAGCAGCCAGGCCCCGGGACTAGCATCCGAGCAGTTCTTC
TRBJ2-5,many,-,TRBV29-1,CSAYRVQETQYF,TGCAGCGCCTACAGGGTCCAAGAGACCCAGTACTTC
TRBJ2-7,-,TRBD2,TRBV3-1,CASSQDQAGEQYF,TGTGCCAGCAGCCAAGATCAAGCGGGAGAGCAGTACTTC
TRBJ2-7,few,-,TRBV7-2,CASSAPMSEQYF,TGTGCCAGCAGCGCCCCAATGAGCGAGCAGTACTTC
TRBJ2-7,few,TRBD2,TRBV27,CASSFFAPGLAGPYEQYF,TGTGCCAGCAGTTTCTTTGCTCCGGGACTAGCGGGACCGTACGAGCAGTACTTC
TRBJ2-1,-,-,TRBV24-1,CATSDLQGLYNEQFF,TGTGCCACCAGTGATTTGCAGGGACTGTACAATGAGCAGTTCTTC
TRBJ2-2,-,TRBD1,TRBV6-4,CASSDRGLANTGELFF,TGTGCCAGCAGTGACAGGGGGCTCGCGAACACCGGGGAGCTGTTTTTT
TRBJ2-3,few,TRBD2,TRBV5-1,CASSRLAGGPYKNTQYF,TGCGCCAGCAGCCGACTAGCGGGAGGACCCTATAAGAATACGCAGTATTTT
TRBJ2-5,-,TRBD1,TRBV18,CASSLLEDRRQETQYF,TGTGCCAGCTCACTTCTAGAGGACAGGAGACAAGAGACCCAGTACTTC
TRBJ2-1,few,-,TRBV7-8,CASSFHLSGSNEQFF,TGTGCCAGCAGTTTTCACCTTAGCGGCTCCAATGAGCAGTTCTTC
TRBJ2-7,-,TRBD1,TRBV28,CASTPGQGYYEQYF,TGTGCCAGTACTCCGGGACAGGGGTATTACGAGCAGTACTTC
TRBJ2-5,few,TRBD2,TRBV20-1,CSARGSRAGTAPQYF,TGCAGTGCTAGAGGGTCCCGAGCGGGGACCGCTCCCCAGTACTTC
TRBJ2-7,many,-,TRBV5-4,CASSLEGGRHGEQYF,TGTGCCAGCAGCTTGGAGGGGGGACGGCATGGGGAGCAGTACTTC
TRBJ2-7,-,TRBD2,TRBV11-1,CASSSRPGLAGGEQYF,TGTGCCAGCAGCTCCCGCCCGGGACTAGCGGGTGGTGAGCAGTACTTC
TRBJ2-2,few,TRBD1,TRBV12-3/TRBV12-4,CASRDRGAAGELFF,TGTGCCAGCAGGGACAGGGGCGCCGCCGGGGAGCTGTTTTTT
TRBJ1-2,few,-,TRBV29-1,CSVERYYGYTF,TGCAGCGTTGAACGCTACTATGGCTACACCTTC
TRBJ1-1,few,TRBD1,TRBV5-1,CASSFGQGAAGFEAFF,TGCGCCAGCAGCTTCGGACAGGGGGCGGCTGGATTTGAAGCTTTCTTT
TRBJ2-7,few,-,TRBV20-1,CSAPSSTSYEQYF,TGCAGTGCCCCTTCCTCTACCTCCTACGAGCAGTACTTC
TRBJ2-1,-,-,TRBV7-7,CASSSNVAAEQFF,TGTGCCAGCAGCTCGAACGTCGCGGCTGAGCAGTTCTTC
TRBJ2-7,-,-,TRBV21-1,CASSKILGLVAKADYEQYF,TGTGCCAGCAGCAAAATATTAGGACTTGTCGCGAAAGCCGACTACGAGCAGTACTTC
TRBJ2-4,-,-,TRBV7-9,CASTFPELDIQYF,TGTGCCAGCACATTTCCAGAGTTGGACATTCAGTACTTC
TRBJ2-3,few,TRBD2,TRBV6-2/TRBV6-3,CASSPGTSGAQSTDTQYF,TGTGCCAGCAGCCCCGGGACTAGCGGGGCGCAGAGCACAGATACGCAGTATTTT
TRBJ1-1,-,TRBD1,TRBV20-1,CSASGDRENTEAFF,TGCAGTGCTAGTGGGGACAGGGAGAACACTGAAGCTTTCTTT
TRBJ1-3,few,-,TRBV18,CASSQDYSGNTIYF,TGTGCCAGCTCACAGGACTACTCTGGAAACACCATATATTTT
TRBJ1-4,-,-,TRBV12-3/TRBV12-4,CASSTYSGGLNEKLFF,TGTGCCAGCAGTACCTATTCGGGGGGTTTAAATGAAAAACTGTTTTTT
TRBJ1-2,-,-,TRBV7-3,CASSSLIGPDGGYTF,TGTGCCAGCAGCTCCCTTATTGGACCAGATGGTGGCTACACCTTC
TRBJ2-5,-,TRBD2,TRBV12-3/TRBV12-4,CASSLREGPQETQYF,TGTGCCAGCAGTTTACGGGAGGGCCCCCAAGAGACCCAGTACTTC
TRBJ2-7,few,-,TRBV4-1,CARPRILAAGAEQYF,TGCGCCAGGCCCCGAATCTTGGCTGCTGGCGCCGAGCAGTACTTC
TRBJ2-2,-,TRBD2,TRBV5-1,CASRPSGRSAGELFF,TGCGCCAGCAGGCCGAGCGGGAGGTCGGCCGGGGAGCTGTTTTTT
TRBJ1-5,many,-,TRBV4-1,CASSQEGGGQPQHF,TGCGCCAGCAGCCAAGAAGGCGGAGGGCAGCCCCAGCATTTT
TRBJ2-7,-,-,TRBV11-2,CASSFLPGHRDSPYEQYF,TGTGCCAGCAGCTTTCTTCCGGGACACCGGGACTCCCCCTACGAGCAGTACTTC
TRBJ1-5,many,-,TRBV28,CASRTGLSNQPQHF,TGTGCCAGCAGGACAGGACTTAGCAATCAGCCCCAGCATTTT
TRBJ2-2,many,-,TRBV2,CASSVRGWPNTGELFF,TGTGCCAGCAGTGTAAGGGGATGGCCGAACACCGGGGAGCTGTTTTTT
TRBJ2-1,-,TRBD2,TRBV29-1,CSGRILAGGPGNEQFF,TGCAGCGGCCGAATTTTAGCGGGAGGGCCGGGCAATGAGCAGTTCTTC
TRBJ2-4,few,-,TRBV18,CASSPMAGPAAKNIQYF,TGTGCCAGCTCACCAATGGCGGGACCTGCTGCCAAAAACATTCAGTACTTC
TRBJ2-1,many,-,TRBV4-1,CASSHSRGSYNEQFF,TGCGCCAGCAGCCATTCCAGGGGCTCCTACAATGAGCAGTTCTTC
TRBJ2-5,few,-,TRBV25-1,CASSVPRGYQETQYF,TGTGCCAGCAGTGTGCCACGGGGGTACCAAGAGACCCAGTACTTC
TRBJ2-2,many,TRBD2,TRBV5-1,CASSSGLAGDVFF,TGCGCCAGCAGCTCGGGACTAGCGGGAGATGTGTTTTTT